This T cell receptor beta chain was identified in a study of CXCR3-negative and CXCR3-positive naive CD8 T cells. Background on the study: TRB reads totalled about 135 million, about 1.5 +/- 0.3 million per library.

With UMI labels, 5' RACE was used to prepare the TRB cDNA libraries. For each CDR3 protein, TCRdb gives one entry from its re-call of the 5' RACE reads, without DNA. This listing includes about 110,000 distinct CDR3 sequences. In regard to this clonotype: Its antigen is undetermined.

Researchers sorted 250,000 to 350,000 cells of each CD8+ T cell subset in triplicate. Study findings and constraints: Similar levels of surface CD5 were seen between naive subsets; TCR strength was inferred from TRB CDR3 properties. Much lower diversity was found in memory CD8+ cells, while both naive subsets had comparably high diversity. CXCR3-expressing naive cells carried TRB CDR3s more hydrophobic than those of CXCR3-negative naive cells.

Germline CDR1 and CDR2: SGHRS and YFSETQ. This CDR3 spans 14 amino acids. Sequences were obtained from naive CXCR3+ CD8+ T cells from blood. Subset noted: CD45RO-CCR7+CD27+CD95- naive CD8+ T cells expressing CXCR3 (TNR3+). The chain is built from TRBV5-1 and TRBJ2-7. This TCR derives from a human donor in good health. Some clones in this sample may be carry-over from other donors' samples. The CDR3 sequence: CASSLGHSSYEQYF.